What follows are 20 T cell receptor beta chains derived from one specimen sequenced in a study of cytomegalovirus exposure and HLA in healthy donors. Profiling relied on immunoSEQ multiplex PCR, and the TCRdb table lists in-frame clones only, not all of them. The data show about 120,000 clones, with about 88% seen just once and around 1.1% held by the top ten. The sequenced sample was PBMCs. All receptors come from a woman between 18 and 29 years old in good health and CMV-seronegative.

The CDR3 sequence is CASSLGAGSQETQYF. The CDR3 bases are TGCGCCAGCAGCTTGGGGGCAGGGTCCCAAGAGACCCAGTACTTC. The chain recombines TRBV5-1 with TRBJ2-5, with D maybe TRBD1 (5 bases). The ends were cut back, 0 bases at V and 1 base at J, with 10 bases in the middle. The CDR3 consists of 15 residues. The germline CDR1 and CDR2 sequences are SGHRS and YFSETQ.

This clone was counted between two and nine times. The chain carries TRBV18 and TRBJ1-5; 10 nucleotides line up with TRBD1. Germline CDR1 is KGHSH and CDR2 is LQKENI. V shed 0 bases, J shed 5 bases, and the junction held 1 base outside the gene matches. This CDR3 region has 15 residues. The CDR3 DNA is TGTGCCAGCTCACCACCCGGGACAGGGGATCAGCCCCAGCATTTT. Translated: CASSPPGTGDQPQHF. The entire variable domain, with the rest obtained from reference TRBV18 and TRBJ1-5, is as follows: NAGVMQNPRHLVRRRGQEARLRCSPMKGHSHVYWYRQLPEEGLKFMVYLQKENIIDESGMPKERFSAEFPKEGPSILRIQQVVRGDSAAYFCASSPPGTGDQPQHFGDGTRLSIL.

This chain connects TRBV19 to TRBJ2-3; 8 bases fit TRBD2. The junction had 13 bases not matched to a gene; V was cut back by 0 bases and J by 8 bases. The CDR3 contains 17 residues. CDR1 is LNHDA, CDR2 SQIVND, per germline (reference sequence). The CDR3 spells CASSIDMSGGGSRTQYF. DNA of the CDR3: TGTGCCAGTAGTATAGATATGAGCGGCGGGGGGAGTCGTACGCAGTATTTT.

The chain carries TRBV5-1 and TRBJ2-3; 10 bases match TRBD2. Per the germline V gene, CDR1 is SGHRS and CDR2 is YFSETQ. The CDR3 totals 15 residues. Germline trimming cut 2 bases from V and 2 bases from J; bases unmatched to any gene: 2. The CDR3 is CASSFLAGDTDTQYF. The CDR3 DNA is TGCGCCAGCAGCTTCCTAGCGGGGGACACAGATACGCAGTATTTT.

This clone showed up just once. The V and J genes are TRBV19 and TRBJ2-6; D may be TRBD2 (5 bases). CDR1 is LNHDA, CDR2 SQIVND, per germline (reference sequence). V was shortened by 7 bases and J by 2 bases, with 12 bases between the two germline ends. This CDR3 contains 15 residues. As DNA, the CDR3 is TGTGCCAGTAACTTGAGGGTGGCTGGGGCCAACGTCCTGACTTTC. It is translated as CASNLRVAGANVLTF.

The CDR3 protein is CASRDGGGRAFF. For the CDR3, the DNA is TGTGCCAGCAGAGATGGGGGGGGCCGGGCTTTCTTT. The V gene is TRBV27, the J gene TRBJ1-1; a possible D gene is TRBD1 (6 bases). Trimming cost V 6 bases and J 11 bases, with 16 bases left between them. Germline CDR1 and CDR2: MNHEY and SMNVEV (reference sequence). The CDR3 spans 12 residues.

This clone was recorded only once. This rearrangement joins TRBV28 to TRBJ1-4; tentatively, D is TRBD1 (6 bases). Germline CDR1 MDHEN, CDR2 SYDVKM. This CDR3 is 15 amino acids long. Trimming took off 3 bases at V and 4 bases at J, with 12 bases between the two ends. CDR3 nucleotide sequence: TGTGCCAGCAGTTTGGGGGCCAGGCTTAATGAAAAACTGTTTTTT. As protein: CASSLGARLNEKLFF.

This sequence joins TRBV28 and TRBJ2-7; 10 nucleotides agree with TRBD1. This CDR3 spans 15 amino acids. Germline V gives CDR1 MDHEN, CDR2 SYDVKM. The V and J ends lost 2 bases and 4 bases, in that order; junction bases with no gene match: 5. The CDR3 spells CASSLDGQGVYEQYV. DNA for the CDR3: TGTGCCAGCAGTTTAGATGGACAGGGGGTTTACGAGCAGTACGTC.

This clone was seen a single time. The genes are TRBV6-1 and TRBJ1-5; TRBD1 agrees at 8 bases. V was clipped by 3 bases and J by 6 bases; unmatched bases: 13. The germline V gene encodes CDR1 MNHNS and CDR2 SASEGT. This CDR3 region has 17 residues. The CDR3 DNA reads TGTGCCAGCAGTGAGGGGGCCCCAGGGGGCGTGAGTCAGCCCCAGCATTTT. Its protein is CASSEGAPGGVSQPQHF.

CDR3 protein: CSVALLNTGELFF. The CDR3 DNA sequence: TGCAGCGTTGCGTTACTCAACACCGGGGAGCTGTTTTTT. The chain has TRBV29-1 and TRBJ2-2; no definite D call. Trimming shortened V by 4 bases and J by 2 bases, and 8 bases separated the two germline ends. Germline V gene sequence: CDR1 SQVTM, CDR2 ANQGSEA. The CDR3 runs to 13 residues.

The CDR3 loop is CASSAPDRGPYEQYF. The CDR3, as DNA: TGTGCCAGCAGCGCTCCGGACAGGGGGCCTTACGAGCAGTACTTC. The chain couples TRBV7-2 to TRBJ2-7; 11 bases fit TRBD1. The CDR3 extends over 15 amino acids. Trimming removed 5 bases from V and 4 bases from J; junction bases left unmatched: 7. CDR1 and CDR2 (germline): SGHTA, FQGNSA.

The CDR3 region is CASSLNAGVTDTQYF. The CDR3 nucleotides read TGCGCCAGCAGCCTAAACGCGGGGGTCACAGATACGCAGTATTTT. The chain employs TRBV4-1 and TRBJ2-3; TRBD2 matches 7 bases. Germline values: CDR1 MGHRA, CDR2 YSYEKL. The V gene end was trimmed by 4 bases and the J gene end by 2 bases; junction bases not matched to a gene: 6. This CDR3 spans 15 amino acids.

The table lists this clone with a count of one. The J gene is TRBJ1-1, the V gene TRBV28; TRBD1 matches at 7 bases. The CDR3 sequence is 16 residues long. The V segment lost 5 bases and the J segment 4 bases; nucleotides outside the gene matches: 13. Germline V CDR1 and CDR2: MDHEN, SYDVKM. DNA for the CDR3: TGTGCCAGCAGTATCCCTCGGACAGGCCGTGGCACTGAAGCTTTCTTT. Its translation: CASSIPRTGRGTEAFF. Supplemented by reference TRBV28 and TRBJ1-1, the full variable domain reads DVKVTQSSRYLVKRTGEKVFLECVQDMDHENMFWYRQDPGLGLRLIYFSYDVKMKEKGDIPEGYSVSREKKERFSLILESASTNQTSMYLCASSIPRTGRGTEAFFGQGTRLTVV.

The chain couples TRBV7-9 to TRBJ2-7; 9 positions match TRBD1. Trimming removed 1 base from V and 12 bases from J; junction bases left unmatched: 7. This CDR3 is built from 13 residues. Germline V gene lookup returns CDR1 SEHNR and CDR2 FQNEAQ (reference sequence). This chain's CDR3 is CASSLVGQGLWYV. Written as DNA, the CDR3 is TGTGCCAGCAGCTTAGTTGGACAGGGGCTCTGGTACGTC.

The rearrangement uses TRBV7-2 and TRBJ2-7; 10 positions match TRBD1. The CDR3 is 14 amino acids. Germline V gene data show CDR1 as SGHTA and CDR2 as FQGNSA. V lost 5 bases, J lost 5 bases, and 6 bases stayed unmatched. The CDR3 DNA reads TGTGCCAGCAGCCGACAGGGGGCTGGGGACGAGCAGTACTTC. This sequence encodes CASSRQGAGDEQYF.

The V and J genes are TRBV6-5 and TRBJ2-3, with TRBD2 matching 8 bases. CDR3 length: 14 residues. V lost 5 bases, J lost 4 bases, and 5 bases stayed unmatched. Germline CDR1 is MNHEY and CDR2 is SVGAGI. The CDR3 reads CASSSGRGADTQYF. The CDR3 DNA is TGTGCCAGCAGTAGCGGGAGAGGGGCAGATACGCAGTATTTT.

The V gene is TRBV27, the J gene TRBJ2-1; no definite D call. Germline V lookup: CDR1 MNHEY, CDR2 SMNVEV (reference sequence). The CDR3 runs to 15 residues. V gave up 4 bases and J gave up 1 base, with 11 bases separating them. Here the CDR3 DNA reads TGTGCCAGCAGTTGGGCTGTTGGATCCTACAATGAGCAGTTCTTC. This codes for CASSWAVGSYNEQFF.

The chain is built from TRBV9 and TRBJ2-2; unclear D gene. Trimming shortened V by 0 bases and J by 2 bases, and 11 bases separated the two germline ends. Germline V CDR1 and CDR2: SGDLS, YYNGEE. The CDR3 spans 16 residues. In DNA, the CDR3 is TGTGCCAGCAGCGTAGATCCTTCCGGTAACACCGGGGAGCTGTTTTTT. This encodes CASSVDPSGNTGELFF.

The genes are TRBV5-1 and TRBJ2-3; 9 nucleotides line up with TRBD1. Germline-derived CDR1 and CDR2 are SGHRS and YFSETQ. Trimming took 4 bases from V and 4 from J; bases not matched to a gene: 13. The CDR3 is 17 residues long. The CDR3 loop reads CASSLGSGTGLADTQYF. The DNA of the CDR3 is TGCGCCAGCAGCCTAGGGTCAGGGACAGGGCTTGCAGATACGCAGTATTTT.

The chain has TRBV30 and TRBJ2-3, with D perhaps matching TRBD1 (6 bases). The CDR3 is 13 residues long. Between the trimmed V and J ends, which lost 0 bases and 5 bases, there was a span of 9 bases. The germline V gene encodes CDR1 GTSNPN and CDR2 SVGIG (reference sequence). For the CDR3, the DNA is TGTGCCTGGAGTGTACGAGGGGGAGATACGCAGTATTTT. Translating it yields CAWSVRGGDTQYF.